These 14 T cell receptor beta chains originate from one sample sequenced in a study of beta chain features in type 1 diabetes. What these receptors recognize is not known. Study-level findings and limits: Within each of all four CD4+ subsets, Type 1 diabetes patients had TCRB CDR3s that were moderately but significantly shorter.

Since all of the isolated RNA was reverse transcribed, expressed TCRB transcripts were what got sequenced. Using immunoSEQ multiplex PCR, the repertoire was profiled, and TCRdb retains in-frame clones only, with some absent. The data contain roughly 50,000 clones, around 56% of them singletons. The sample was Tregs from blood. Receptors originate from a woman aged 35 to 49 with type 1 diabetes.

The gene calls are TRBV7-2 and TRBJ2-2; tentatively, D is TRBD2 (5 bases). With 4 bases removed from V and 0 bases from J, the gap between germline ends came to 15 bases. CDR1 SGHTA and CDR2 FQGNSA come from the germline V gene. This CDR3 comprises 17 residues. The CDR3 loop is CASSSPVGVSNTGELFF. The CDR3 DNA reads as TGTGCCAGCAGCTCCCCCGTGGGAGTCTCGAACACCGGGGAGCTGTTTTTT.

This clone was found a few times. The gene calls are TRBV7-9 and TRBJ2-6; tentatively, D is TRBD1 (5 bases). Trimming shortened V by 1 base and J by 0 bases, and 10 bases separated the two germline ends. The length of the CDR3 is 17 residues. In germline, CDR1 is SEHNR, CDR2 FQNEAQ (reference sequence). The CDR3 DNA is TGTGCCAGCAGCTTAGGCGACAGTCCCTCTGGGGCCAACGTCCTGACTTTC. This sequence encodes CASSLGDSPSGANVLTF. The full variable domain, completed using reference TRBV7-9 and TRBJ2-6, is DTGVSQNPRHKITKRGQNVTFRCDPISEHNRLYWYRQTLGQGPEFLTYFQNEAQLEKSRLLSDRFSAERPKGSFSTLEIQRTEQGDSAMYLCASSLGDSPSGANVLTFGAGSRLTVL.

This chain links TRBV19 with TRBJ1-1; 9 nucleotides line up with TRBD1. The CDR3 is 14 amino acids. Germline V gene lookup returns CDR1 LNHDA and CDR2 SQIVND (reference sequence). Trimming took 5 bases from V and 5 from J; bases not matched to a gene: 6. This chain's CDR3 is CASSRTGVRTEAFF. CDR3 nucleotide sequence: TGTGCCAGTAGTCGGACAGGGGTTCGGACTGAAGCTTTCTTT.

The rearrangement joins TRBV27 to TRBJ2-7; TRBD2 agrees at 8 bases. The junction had 4 bases not matched to a gene; V was cut back by 5 bases and J by 4 bases. The CDR3 spans 13 residues. Per the germline V gene, CDR1 is MNHEY and CDR2 is SMNVEV (reference sequence). CDR3 nucleotides: TGTGCCAGCAGTCTCGGACTAGCTTACGAGCAGTACTTC. As protein: CASSLGLAYEQYF.

The rearrangement uses TRBV7-2 and TRBJ1-3, with D possibly TRBD1 on 6 matching bases. Trimming took 1 base from V and 4 from J, leaving 14 bases between them. Germline CDR1 and CDR2: SGHTA and FQGNSA. This CDR3 comprises 16 residues. CDR3 DNA: TGTGCCAGCAGCTTAGTCGCGGGGGGCTGGGGAAACACCATATATTTT. Translating it yields CASSLVAGGWGNTIYF.

This chain joins TRBV27 and TRBJ1-5, with D possibly matching TRBD1 (6 bases). Between the trimmed V and J ends, which lost 1 base and 2 bases, there was a span of 15 bases. Germline-derived CDR1 and CDR2 are MNHEY and SMNVEV (reference sequence). This CDR3 region has 17 residues. CDR3 protein: CASSLFPPGHRNQPQHF. The DNA for the CDR3 is TGTGCCAGCAGTTTATTTCCGCCGGGACACCGCAATCAGCCCCAGCATTTT.

The sample holds a few counts of this clone. Written as DNA, the CDR3 is TGTGCCAGCAGCTTAGGTTTACGACAGGGCCTCACCGGGGAGCTGTTTTTT. It yields the protein CASSLGLRQGLTGELFF. The genes are TRBV7-3 and TRBJ2-2, with 7 nucleotides matching TRBD1. This CDR3 region has 17 residues. Germline values: CDR1 SGHTA, CDR2 FQGTGA. V lost 2 bases, J lost 4 bases, and 10 bases stayed unmatched.

Only a few counts were recorded for this clone. This chain links TRBV28 with TRBJ1-6; 7 nucleotides agree with TRBD1. CDR1 MDHEN and CDR2 SYDVKM come from the germline V gene. V dropped 6 bases and J dropped 5; count of bases not matched to a gene: 7. CDR3 size: 15 residues. CDR3 nucleotide sequence: TGTGCCAGCAGGAGAGGGGGCGCCGATAATTCACCCCTCCACTTT. As protein: CASRRGGADNSPLHF. Looking up the rest from reference TRBV28 and TRBJ1-6 gives the full variable domain: DVKVTQSSRYLVKRTGEKVFLECVQDMDHENMFWYRQDPGLGLRLIYFSYDVKMKEKGDIPEGYSVSREKKERFSLILESASTNQTSMYLCASRRGGADNSPLHFGNGTRLTVT.

This clone was counted between two and nine times. V and J are TRBV27 and TRBJ2-1; 9 nucleotides line up with TRBD1. Germline V gene sequence: CDR1 MNHEY, CDR2 SMNVEV (reference sequence). Trimming took 4 bases from V and 4 from J; bases not matched to a gene: 14. The CDR3 totals 18 residues. The CDR3 DNA follows: TGTGCCAGCAGTTCGAAAGGGCCGGGACAGGGTTTTTACAATGAGCAGTTCTTC. It yields the protein CASSSKGPGQGFYNEQFF.

The chain joins TRBV6-1 to TRBJ1-5, with 8 bases lining up with TRBD1. CDR1 and CDR2 from the germline V gene are MNHNS and SASEGT. Trimming cost V 8 bases and J 3 bases; bases outside gene matches: 9. The CDR3 spans 15 residues. The CDR3 DNA reads TGTGCCAGCGGAAGCGGACAGGGTATCAATCAGCCCCAGCATTTT. Residues: CASGSGQGINQPQHF.

This clone appeared once. This chain links TRBV27 with TRBJ2-1; D is perhaps TRBD2 (7 bases). CDR1 MNHEY and CDR2 SMNVEV come from the germline V gene (reference sequence). CDR3 length: 15 residues. The V gene lost 1 base and the J gene lost 7 bases, with 14 bases spanning the gap. CDR3 protein: CASSLLRGGGNEQFF. The CDR3 nucleotides read TGTGCCAGCAGTTTATTGAGGGGGGGCGGGAATGAGCAGTTCTTC.

A note on this clone: In the same sample, other DNA sequences code for this CDR3. The chain links TRBV7-3 to TRBJ1-2; 8 bases align to TRBD1. V was clipped by 5 bases and J by 5 bases; unmatched bases: 4. Germline CDR1 is SGHTA and CDR2 is FQGTGA. This CDR3 is built from 13 residues. CDR3 DNA: TGTGCCAGCAGCCCTGGGACAGGTTATGGCTACACCTTC. As protein: CASSPGTGYGYTF.

The chain links TRBV29-1 to TRBJ1-2; a possible D gene is TRBD1 (5 bases). Germline assignment: CDR1 SQVTM and CDR2 ANQGSEA. The CDR3 covers 13 residues. Trimming cost V 0 bases and J 7 bases, with 12 bases left between them. CDR3 in DNA: TGCAGCGTTGAAGATCCGGGGACTGGTGGCTACACCTTC. Translated: CSVEDPGTGGYTF. Supplemented by reference TRBV29-1 and TRBJ1-2, the full variable domain reads SAVISQKPSRDICQRGTSLTIQCQVDSQVTMMFWYRQQPGQSLTLIATANQGSEATYESGFVIDKFPISRPNLTFSTLTVSNMSPEDSSIYLCSVEDPGTGGYTFGSGTRLTVV.

The rearrangement uses TRBV28 and TRBJ1-5; 7 nucleotides align to TRBD1. Per germline, CDR1 MDHEN and CDR2 SYDVKM. Trimming at V came to 6 bases and at J to 1 base, leaving 6 bases not matched to a gene. CDR3 length: 15 residues. The CDR3 spells CASRKQGISNQPQHF. The CDR3 bases are TGTGCCAGCAGGAAACAGGGGATAAGCAATCAGCCCCAGCATTTT.